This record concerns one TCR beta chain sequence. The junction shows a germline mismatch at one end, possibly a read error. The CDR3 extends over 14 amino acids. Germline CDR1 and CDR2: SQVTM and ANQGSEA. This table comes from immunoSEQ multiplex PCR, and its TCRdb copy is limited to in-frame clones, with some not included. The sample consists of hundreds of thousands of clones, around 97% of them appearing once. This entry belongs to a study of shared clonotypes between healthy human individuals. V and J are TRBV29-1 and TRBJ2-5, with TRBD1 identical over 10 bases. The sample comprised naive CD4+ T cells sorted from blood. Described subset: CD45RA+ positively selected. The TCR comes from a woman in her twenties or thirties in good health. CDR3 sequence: CSVEAGQGQETQYF. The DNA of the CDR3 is TGCAGCGTGGAAGCGGGACAGGGGCAAGAGACCCAGTACTTC.